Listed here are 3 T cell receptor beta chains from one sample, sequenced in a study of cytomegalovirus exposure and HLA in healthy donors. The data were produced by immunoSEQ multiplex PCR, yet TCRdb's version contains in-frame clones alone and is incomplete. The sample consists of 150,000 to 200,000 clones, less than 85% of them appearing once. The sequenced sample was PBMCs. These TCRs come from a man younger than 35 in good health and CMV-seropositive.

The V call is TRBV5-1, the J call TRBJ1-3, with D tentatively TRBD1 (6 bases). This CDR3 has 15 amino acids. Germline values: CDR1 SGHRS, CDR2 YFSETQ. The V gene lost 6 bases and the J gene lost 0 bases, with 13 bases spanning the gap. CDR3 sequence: CASTEGVNSGNTIYF. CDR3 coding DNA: TGCGCCAGCACCGAGGGGGTCAACTCTGGAAACACCATATATTTT.

CDR3 nucleotides: TGTGCCAGCAGTTTACCAGGGGGCACCTATGGCTACACCTTC. Protein sequence: CASSLPGGTYGYTF. The V gene is TRBV28, the J gene TRBJ1-2; 8 bases agree with TRBD1. The CDR3 extends over 14 amino acids. Germline CDR1 is MDHEN and CDR2 is SYDVKM. The V gene end was trimmed by 2 bases and the J gene end by 4 bases; junction bases not matched to a gene: 3.

The CDR3 region has the DNA TGTGCCAGCAGCTTAGGAGTATCGGGGGTCGAGCAGTACTTC. The encoded protein is CASSLGVSGVEQYF. J is TRBJ2-7 and V is TRBV11-1; the D gene is possibly TRBD2 (6 bases). V lost 1 base, J lost 6 bases, and 13 bases lay in between. The CDR3 sequence is 14 residues long. Germline V lookup: CDR1 SGHAT, CDR2 FQDESV (reference sequence).